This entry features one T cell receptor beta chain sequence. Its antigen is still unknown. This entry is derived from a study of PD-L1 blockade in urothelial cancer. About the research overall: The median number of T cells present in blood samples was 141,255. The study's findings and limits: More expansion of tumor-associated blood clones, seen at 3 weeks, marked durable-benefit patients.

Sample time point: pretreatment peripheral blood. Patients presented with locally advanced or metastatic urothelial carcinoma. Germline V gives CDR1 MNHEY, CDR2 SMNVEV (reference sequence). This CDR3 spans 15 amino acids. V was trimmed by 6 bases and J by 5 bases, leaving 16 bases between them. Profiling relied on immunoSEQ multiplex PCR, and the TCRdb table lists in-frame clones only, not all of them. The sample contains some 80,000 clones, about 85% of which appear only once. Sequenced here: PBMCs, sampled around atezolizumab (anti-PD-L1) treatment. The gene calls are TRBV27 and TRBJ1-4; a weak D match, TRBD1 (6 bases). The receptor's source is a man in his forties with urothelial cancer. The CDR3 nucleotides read TGTGCCAGCAGCCCCTCGGCGGGGGGCAATGAAAAACTGTTTTTT. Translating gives CASSPSAGGNEKLFF. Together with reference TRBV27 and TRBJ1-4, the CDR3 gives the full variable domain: EAQVTQNPRYLITVTGKKLTVTCSQNMNHEYMSWYRQDPGLGLRQIYYSMNVEVTDKGDVPEGYKVSRKEKRNFPLILESPSPNQTSLYFCASSPSAGGNEKLFFGSGTQLSVL.